This T cell receptor beta chain emerged from a study of blood T cells in healthy people across ages. Study results and caveats: Per million T cells, TCR beta diversity dropped roughly linearly as age increased. It was found that TCR beta diversity correlated strongly with the percentage of naive T cells. Long-lived and aged donors differed, with more naive CD4+ cells and higher diversity in the long-lived.

About this clonotype itself: What it recognizes is unknown.

CDR1 and CDR2 (germline): SGHTA, FQGNSA. Between the trimmed V and J ends, which lost 4 bases and 8 bases, there was a span of 14 bases. The CDR3 extends over 13 amino acids. Through a sample-barcoded 5' primer and a J-beta primer mix, a second PCR was run for roughly 6 to 12 cycles. TCRdb reprocessed the 5' RACE reads via MiXCR and lists one record per CDR3 protein. The repertoire consists of about 1.1 million distinct CDR3 sequences, with under 40% occurring once and the leading ten covering around 13%. The receptor was isolated from a man aged 18 to 30 in good health. The chain employs TRBV7-2 and TRBJ1-1, with D hard to call. The specimen sequenced was blood. Here the CDR3 reads CASSYQISGEAFF. DNA of the CDR3: TGTGCCAGCAGCTACCAGATTTCAGGCGAAGCTTTCTTT.